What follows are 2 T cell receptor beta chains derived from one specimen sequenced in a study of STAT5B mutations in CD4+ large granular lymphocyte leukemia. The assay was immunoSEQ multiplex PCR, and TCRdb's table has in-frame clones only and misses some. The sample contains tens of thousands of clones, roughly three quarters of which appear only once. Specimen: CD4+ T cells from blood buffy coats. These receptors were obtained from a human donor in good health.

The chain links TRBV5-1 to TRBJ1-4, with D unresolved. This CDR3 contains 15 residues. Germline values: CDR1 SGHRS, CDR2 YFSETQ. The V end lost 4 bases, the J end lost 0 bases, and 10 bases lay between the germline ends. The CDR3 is CASSGEGATNEKLFF. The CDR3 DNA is TGCGCCAGCAGCGGGGAAGGAGCAACTAATGAAAAACTGTTTTTT.

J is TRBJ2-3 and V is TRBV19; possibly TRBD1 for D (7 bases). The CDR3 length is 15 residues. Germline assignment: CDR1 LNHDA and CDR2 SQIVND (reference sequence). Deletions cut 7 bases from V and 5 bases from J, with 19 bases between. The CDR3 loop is CASTSLEGAGDTQYF. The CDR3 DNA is TGTGCCAGTACCTCCCTGGAGGGGGCTGGAGATACGCAGTATTTT.